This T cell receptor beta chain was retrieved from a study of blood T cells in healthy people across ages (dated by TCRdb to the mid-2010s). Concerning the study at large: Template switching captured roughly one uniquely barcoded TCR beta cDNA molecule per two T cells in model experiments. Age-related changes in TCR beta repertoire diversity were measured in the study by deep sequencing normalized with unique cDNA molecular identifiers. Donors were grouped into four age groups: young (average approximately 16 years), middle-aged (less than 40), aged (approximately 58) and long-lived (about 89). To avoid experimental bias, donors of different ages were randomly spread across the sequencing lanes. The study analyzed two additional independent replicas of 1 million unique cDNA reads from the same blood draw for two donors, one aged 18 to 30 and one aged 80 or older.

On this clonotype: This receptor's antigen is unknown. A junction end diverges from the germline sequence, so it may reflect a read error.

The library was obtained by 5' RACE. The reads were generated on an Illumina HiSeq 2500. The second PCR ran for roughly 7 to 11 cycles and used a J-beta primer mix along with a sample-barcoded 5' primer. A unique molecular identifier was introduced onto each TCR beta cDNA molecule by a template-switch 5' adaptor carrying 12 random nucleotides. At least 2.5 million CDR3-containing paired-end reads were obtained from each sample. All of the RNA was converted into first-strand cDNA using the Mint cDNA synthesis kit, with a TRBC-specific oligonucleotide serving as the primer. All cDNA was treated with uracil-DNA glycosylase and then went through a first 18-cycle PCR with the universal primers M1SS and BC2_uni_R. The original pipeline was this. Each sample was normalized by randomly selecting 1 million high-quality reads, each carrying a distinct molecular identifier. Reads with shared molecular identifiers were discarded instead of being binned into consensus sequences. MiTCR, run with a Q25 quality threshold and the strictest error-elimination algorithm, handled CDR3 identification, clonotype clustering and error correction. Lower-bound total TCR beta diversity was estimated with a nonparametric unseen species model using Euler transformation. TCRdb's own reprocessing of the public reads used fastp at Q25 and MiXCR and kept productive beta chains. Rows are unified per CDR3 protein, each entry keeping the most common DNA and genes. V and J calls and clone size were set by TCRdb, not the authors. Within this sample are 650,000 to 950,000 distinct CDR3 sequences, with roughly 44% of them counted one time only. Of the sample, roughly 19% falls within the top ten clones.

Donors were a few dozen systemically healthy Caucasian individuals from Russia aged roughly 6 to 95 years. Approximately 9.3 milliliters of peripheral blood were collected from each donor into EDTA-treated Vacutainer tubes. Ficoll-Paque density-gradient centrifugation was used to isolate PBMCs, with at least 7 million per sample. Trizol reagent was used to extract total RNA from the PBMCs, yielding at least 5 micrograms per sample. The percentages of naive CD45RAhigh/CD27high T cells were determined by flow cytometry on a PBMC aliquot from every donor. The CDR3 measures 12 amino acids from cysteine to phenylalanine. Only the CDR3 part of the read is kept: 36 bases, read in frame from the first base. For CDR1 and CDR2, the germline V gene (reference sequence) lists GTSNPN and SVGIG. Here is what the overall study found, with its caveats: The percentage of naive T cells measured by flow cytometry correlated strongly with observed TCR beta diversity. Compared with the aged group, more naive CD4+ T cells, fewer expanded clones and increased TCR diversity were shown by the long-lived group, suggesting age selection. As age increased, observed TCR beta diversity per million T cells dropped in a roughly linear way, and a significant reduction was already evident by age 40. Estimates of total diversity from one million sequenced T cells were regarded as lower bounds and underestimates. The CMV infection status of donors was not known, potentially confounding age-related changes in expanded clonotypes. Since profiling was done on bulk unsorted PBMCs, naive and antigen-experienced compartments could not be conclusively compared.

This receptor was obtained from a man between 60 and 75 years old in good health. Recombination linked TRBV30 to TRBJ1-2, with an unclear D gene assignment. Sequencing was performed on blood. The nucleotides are TGTGCCGGGAGTGTACAAGCGAGCGGCTACACCTTC. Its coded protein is CAGSVQASGYTF.